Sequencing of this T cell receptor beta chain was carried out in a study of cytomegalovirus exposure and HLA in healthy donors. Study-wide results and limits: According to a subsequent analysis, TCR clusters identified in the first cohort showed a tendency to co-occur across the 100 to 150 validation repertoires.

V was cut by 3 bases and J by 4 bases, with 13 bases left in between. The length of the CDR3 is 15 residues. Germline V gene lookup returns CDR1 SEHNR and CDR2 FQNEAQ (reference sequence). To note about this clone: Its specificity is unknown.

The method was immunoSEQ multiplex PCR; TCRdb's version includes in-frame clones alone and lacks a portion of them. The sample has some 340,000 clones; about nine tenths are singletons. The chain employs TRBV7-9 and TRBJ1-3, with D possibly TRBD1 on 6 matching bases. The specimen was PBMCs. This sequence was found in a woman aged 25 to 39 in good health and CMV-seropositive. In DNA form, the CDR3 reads TGTGCCAGCAGCTTGACAGGAGGTTCGGGAAACACCATATATTTT. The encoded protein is CASSLTGGSGNTIYF.